The sequence of this T cell receptor beta chain was determined in a study of T cell repertoires in cytomegalovirus infection. Study details: Evidence of both CMV infection and a matching HLA type came from public TCR beta signatures. Study-wide findings and caveats: Of the TCR beta families, the public ones yielded a cumulative frequency that identified carriers of CMV plus the relevant HLA. The ex vivo response was dominated by HLA-C-restricted CMV-specific TCR beta clonotypes.

The CDR3 contains 17 residues. J lost 2 bases, V lost 0 bases, and 4 bases had no gene match. The germline CDR1 and CDR2 sequences are SGHAT and FQNNGV. TCRdb reanalysed the reads using MiXCR and keeps one entry per CDR3 protein. The sample consists of 200,000 to 300,000 distinct CDR3 sequences, 10% to 15% of them appearing once. Many counts were recorded for this clonotype. What it binds is not known. This TCR was recovered from a human donor in good health (CMV status not recorded). Some clones in this sample may be carry-over from other donors' samples. The chain has TRBV11-2 and TRBJ2-3; 11 bases fit TRBD2. The sample was PBMCs. CDR3 in DNA: TGTGCCAGCAGCTTAGACCAACTAGCGGGAGCCACAGATACGCAGTATTTT. Protein: CASSLDQLAGATDTQYF.